The present TCR beta chain was sequenced within a study of OX40 agonist ivuxolimab in advanced cancers. Assay: immunoSEQ multiplex PCR; the TCRdb copy retains only in-frame clones and omits some. The table lists about 26,000 clones, more than 70% of them singletons. This CDR3 contains 14 residues. Trimming left V 10 bases short and J 7 bases short, with 17 bases between. Germline V gene lookup returns CDR1 MNHEY and CDR2 SMNVEV (reference sequence). The source is an adult with an advanced solid tumor such as melanoma, head and neck, liver or kidney cancer. Sequencing was performed on CD4+ or CD8+ T cells sorted from blood, taken in a trial of the OX40 agonist ivuxolimab. The genes are TRBV27 and TRBJ1-6, with D tentatively TRBD1 (5 bases). The CDR3 nucleotides read TGTGCCACCAAGTCCCAGGGAGACAATTCACCCCTCCACTTT. Protein product: CATKSQGDNSPLHF.